This T cell receptor beta chain was recovered during a study of T cell changes during pregnancy in multiple sclerosis. This CDR3 comprises 13 residues. V shed 3 bases and J 4 bases; nucleotides not matched to a gene: 0. Germline CDR1 reads MDHEN; CDR2 reads SYDVKM. TCRdb's copy holds only in-frame clones and misses some; the assay was immunoSEQ multiplex PCR. The table lists about 70,000 clones, 75% to 95% of them singletons. The sequences come from peripheral blood, collected in the first trimester of pregnancy. The receptor comes from a female donor with multiple sclerosis, enrolled in a pregnancy study. The chain recombines TRBV28 with TRBJ1-2, with 9 positions matching TRBD1. The CDR3 loop reads CASSLDRGYGYTF. The DNA for the CDR3 is TGTGCCAGCAGTTTGGACAGGGGCTATGGCTACACCTTC.